This T cell receptor beta chain emerged from a study of blood T cell repertoires in COVID-19. Across the study: Samples of COVID-19 (acute and convalescent) were obtained from the United States, Italy and Spain.

The CDR3 has 15 residues. V lost 2 bases and J lost 4; bases outside the gene matches: 3. Germline V gene sequence: CDR1 SNHLY, CDR2 FYNNEI. The method was immunoSEQ multiplex PCR; TCRdb's version includes in-frame clones alone and lacks a portion of them. The sample has more than 250,000 clones, around 83% seen once. A COVID-19 case was met by exposed participants within 2 weeks before study entry. The chain couples TRBV2 to TRBJ2-2, with 8 bases fitting TRBD2. The source of this sequence is a man aged 35-49 years who had been exposed to COVID-19. The sample taken for sequencing was PBMCs or T cells enriched from blood (not recorded which). CDR3 amino acids: CASSERLAGTGELFF. The CDR3 nucleotides read TGTGCCAGCAGTGAAAGGCTAGCGGGCACCGGGGAGCTGTTTTTT. Drawing the rest from reference TRBV2 and TRBJ2-2, the complete variable domain is EPEVTQTPSHQVTQMGQEVILRCVPISNHLYFYWYRQILGQKVEFLVSFYNNEISEKSEIFDDQFSVERPDGSNFTLKIRSTKLEDSAMYFCASSERLAGTGELFFGEGSRLTVL.